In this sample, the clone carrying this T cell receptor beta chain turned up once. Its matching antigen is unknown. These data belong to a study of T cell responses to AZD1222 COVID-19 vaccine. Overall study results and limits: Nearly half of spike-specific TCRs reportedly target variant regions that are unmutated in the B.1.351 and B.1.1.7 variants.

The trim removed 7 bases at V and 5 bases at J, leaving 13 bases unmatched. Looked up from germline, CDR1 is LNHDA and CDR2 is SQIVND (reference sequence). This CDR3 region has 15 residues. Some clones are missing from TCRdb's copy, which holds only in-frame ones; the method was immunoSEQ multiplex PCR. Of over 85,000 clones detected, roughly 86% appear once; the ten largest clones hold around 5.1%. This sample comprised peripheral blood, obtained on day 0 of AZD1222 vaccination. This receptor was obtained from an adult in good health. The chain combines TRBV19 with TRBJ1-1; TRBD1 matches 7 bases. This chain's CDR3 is CASIPRGQSRTEAFF. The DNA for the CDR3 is TGTGCCAGTATTCCCCGGGGACAGTCAAGGACTGAAGCTTTCTTT.